These 2 T cell receptor beta chains came from one sample sequenced in a study of T cell repertoires in cytomegalovirus infection. TCRdb independently ran MiXCR on the reads; one entry per CDR3 protein. In the table there are over 150,000 distinct CDR3 sequences, under 25% of which are singletons. The sequenced sample consisted of PBMCs. The source of these receptors is a human donor in good health (CMV status not recorded). Some clones in this sample may be carry-over from other donors' samples.

The chain has TRBV12-3 or TRBV12-4 and TRBJ1-4, with D maybe TRBD1 (5 bases). V shed 2 bases and J shed 7 bases, with 17 bases lying between them. This CDR3 contains 16 residues. The CDR3 loop reads CASSLTGQGRGEKLFF. The CDR3 region has the DNA TGTGCCAGCAGTTTAACCGGGCAGGGCCGGGGTGAAAAACTGTTTTTT.

The V call is TRBV18, the J call TRBJ1-3; D might be TRBD1 (6 bases). Germline CDR1 KGHSH, CDR2 LQKENI. V was pared by 5 bases and J by 0 bases, with 11 bases between. The CDR3 totals 15 residues. The CDR3 protein is CASSVKTGSGNTIYF. The CDR3 bases are TGTGCCAGCTCAGTGAAGACAGGCTCTGGAAACACCATATATTTT.